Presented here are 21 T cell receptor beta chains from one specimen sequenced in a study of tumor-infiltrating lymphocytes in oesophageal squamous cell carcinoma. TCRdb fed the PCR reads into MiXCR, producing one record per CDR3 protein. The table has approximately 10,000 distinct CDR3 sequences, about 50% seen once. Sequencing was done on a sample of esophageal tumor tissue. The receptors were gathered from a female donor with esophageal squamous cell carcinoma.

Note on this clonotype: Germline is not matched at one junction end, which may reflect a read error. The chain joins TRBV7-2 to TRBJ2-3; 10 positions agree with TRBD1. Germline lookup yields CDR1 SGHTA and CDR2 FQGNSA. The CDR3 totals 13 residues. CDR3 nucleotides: TGTGCCAGCAGCTTAGACCGGGACAGGGGTGAGTTCTTC. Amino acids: CASSLDRDRGEFF.

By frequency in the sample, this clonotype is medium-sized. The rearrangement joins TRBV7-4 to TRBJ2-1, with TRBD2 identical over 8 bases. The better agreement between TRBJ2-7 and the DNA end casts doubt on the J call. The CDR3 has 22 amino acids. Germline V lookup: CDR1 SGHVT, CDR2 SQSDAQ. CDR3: CASSLVRQRAGELKSSYNEQYF. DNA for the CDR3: TGTGCCAGCAGCTTAGTCAGACAGAGAGCGGGAGAGCTCAAGAGCTCCTACAATGAGCAGTACTTC.

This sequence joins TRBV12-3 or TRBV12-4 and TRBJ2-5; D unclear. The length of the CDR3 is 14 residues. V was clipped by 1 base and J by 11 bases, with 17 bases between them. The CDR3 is CASSLVAVEDTQYF. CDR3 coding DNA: TGTGCCAGCAGTTTAGTTGCGGTAGAAGATACGCAGTACTTC.

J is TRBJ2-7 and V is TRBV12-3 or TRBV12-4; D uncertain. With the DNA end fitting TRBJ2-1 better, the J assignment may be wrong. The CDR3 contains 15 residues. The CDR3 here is CASSLGLTSYNEQFF. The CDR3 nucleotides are TGTGCCAGCAGTTTAGGTCTTACTTCCTACAATGAGCAGTTCTTC.

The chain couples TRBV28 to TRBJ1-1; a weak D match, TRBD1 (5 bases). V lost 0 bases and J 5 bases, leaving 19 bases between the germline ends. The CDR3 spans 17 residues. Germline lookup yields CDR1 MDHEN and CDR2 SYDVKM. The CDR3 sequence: CASSLWLQALAGTEAFF. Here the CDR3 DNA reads TGTGCCAGCAGTTTATGGCTACAGGCCTTGGCGGGGACTGAAGCTTTCTTT.

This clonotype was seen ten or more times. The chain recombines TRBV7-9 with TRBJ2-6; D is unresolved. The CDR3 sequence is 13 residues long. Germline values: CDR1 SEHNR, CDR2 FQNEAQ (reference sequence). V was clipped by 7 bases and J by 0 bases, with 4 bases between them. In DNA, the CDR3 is TGTGCCAGCATCCCCTCTGGGGCCAACGTCCTGACTTTC. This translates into CASIPSGANVLTF.

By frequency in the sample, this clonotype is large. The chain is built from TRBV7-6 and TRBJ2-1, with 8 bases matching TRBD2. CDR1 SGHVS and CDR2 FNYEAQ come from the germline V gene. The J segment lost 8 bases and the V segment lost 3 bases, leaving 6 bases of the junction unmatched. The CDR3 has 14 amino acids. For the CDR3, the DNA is TGTGCCAGCAGCTTTAGCGGGGAGTTCTATGAGCAGTTCTTC. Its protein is CASSFSGEFYEQFF.

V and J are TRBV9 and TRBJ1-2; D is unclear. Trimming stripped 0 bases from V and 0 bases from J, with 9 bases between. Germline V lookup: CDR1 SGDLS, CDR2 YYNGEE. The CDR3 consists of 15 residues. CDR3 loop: CASSVAAGANYGYTF. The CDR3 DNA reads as TGTGCCAGCAGCGTAGCGGCCGGAGCTAACTATGGCTACACCTTC. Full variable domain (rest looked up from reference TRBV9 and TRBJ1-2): DSGVTQTPKHLITATGQRVTLRCSPRSGDLSVYWYQQSLDQGLQFLIQYYNGEERAKGNILERFSAQQFPDLHSELNLSSLELGDSALYFCASSVAAGANYGYTFGSGTRLTVV.

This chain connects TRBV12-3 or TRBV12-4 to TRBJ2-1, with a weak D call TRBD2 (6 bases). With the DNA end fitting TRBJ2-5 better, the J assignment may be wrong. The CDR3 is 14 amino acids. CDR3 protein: CASSLEGSVETQYF. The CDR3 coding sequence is TGTGCCAGCAGTTTGGAGGGTTCTGTGGAGACCCAGTACTTC.

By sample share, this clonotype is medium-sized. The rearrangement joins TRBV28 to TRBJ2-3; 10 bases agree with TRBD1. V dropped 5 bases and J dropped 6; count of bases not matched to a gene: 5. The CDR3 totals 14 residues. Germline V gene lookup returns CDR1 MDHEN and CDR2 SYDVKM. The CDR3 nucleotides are TGTGCCAGCAGTCCGACAGGGGGCGAGGATACGCAGTATTTT. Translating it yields CASSPTGGEDTQYF.

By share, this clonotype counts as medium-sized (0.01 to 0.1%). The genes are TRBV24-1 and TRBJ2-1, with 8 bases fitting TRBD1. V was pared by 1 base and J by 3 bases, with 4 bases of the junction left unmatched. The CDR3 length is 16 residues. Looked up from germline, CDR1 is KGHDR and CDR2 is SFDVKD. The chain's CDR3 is CATSDLGDRGYNEQFF. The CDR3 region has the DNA TGTGCCACCAGTGATTTAGGAGACAGGGGCTACAATGAGCAGTTCTTC.

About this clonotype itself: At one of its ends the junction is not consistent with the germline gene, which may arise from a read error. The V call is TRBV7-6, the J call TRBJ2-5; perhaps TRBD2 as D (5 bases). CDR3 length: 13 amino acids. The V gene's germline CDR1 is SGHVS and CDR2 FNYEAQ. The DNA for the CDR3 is TGTGCTAGCAGCTTAGGAAGAGAGGGTGAGCAGTACTTC. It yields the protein CASSLGREGEQYF.

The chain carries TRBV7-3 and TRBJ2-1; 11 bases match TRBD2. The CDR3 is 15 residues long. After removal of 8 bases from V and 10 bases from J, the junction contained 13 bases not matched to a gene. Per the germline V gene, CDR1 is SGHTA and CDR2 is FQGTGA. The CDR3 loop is CASGRETSGILEQFF. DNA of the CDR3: TGTGCCAGCGGACGGGAGACTAGCGGGATTTTGGAGCAGTTCTTC.

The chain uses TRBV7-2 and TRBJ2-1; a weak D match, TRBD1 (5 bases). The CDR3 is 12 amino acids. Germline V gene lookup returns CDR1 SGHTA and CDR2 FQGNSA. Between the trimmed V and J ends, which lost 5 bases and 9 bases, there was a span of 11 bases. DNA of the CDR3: TGTGCCAGCAGCGATTGGGGCGGTGAGCAGTTCTTC. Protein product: CASSDWGGEQFF.

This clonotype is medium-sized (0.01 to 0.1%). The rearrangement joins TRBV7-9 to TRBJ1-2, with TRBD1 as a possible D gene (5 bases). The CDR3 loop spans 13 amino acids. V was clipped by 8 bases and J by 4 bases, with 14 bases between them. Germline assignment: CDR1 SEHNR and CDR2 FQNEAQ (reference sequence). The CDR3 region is CASGLPGGYGYTF. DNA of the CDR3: TGTGCCAGCGGGCTTCCCGGGGGCTATGGCTACACCTTC.

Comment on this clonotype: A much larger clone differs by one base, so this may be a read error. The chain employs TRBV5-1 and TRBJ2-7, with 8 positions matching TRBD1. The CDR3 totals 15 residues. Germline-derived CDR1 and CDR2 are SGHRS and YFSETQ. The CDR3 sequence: CASSLEGTGTNEQLF. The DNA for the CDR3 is TGCGCCAGCAGCTTGGAGGGGACAGGAACCAATGAGCAGTTATTC.

This CDR3 is CSARDRAGYNEQFF. The CDR3 region has the DNA TGCAGTGCTAGAGATCGAGCGGGTTACAATGAGCAGTTCTTC. The chain recombines TRBV20-1 with TRBJ2-5; possible D gene TRBD2, 6 bases. The J call may be faulty, since TRBJ2-1 better matches the DNA end. Germline-derived CDR1 and CDR2 are DFQATT and SNEGSKA (reference sequence). The CDR3 length is 14 residues.

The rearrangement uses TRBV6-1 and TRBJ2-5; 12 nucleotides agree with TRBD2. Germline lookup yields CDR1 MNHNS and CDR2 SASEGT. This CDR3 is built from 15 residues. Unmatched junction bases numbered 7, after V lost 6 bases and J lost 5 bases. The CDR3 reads CASRPLAGGGETQYF. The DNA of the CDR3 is TGTGCCAGCAGACCACTAGCGGGAGGAGGCGAGACCCAGTACTTC.

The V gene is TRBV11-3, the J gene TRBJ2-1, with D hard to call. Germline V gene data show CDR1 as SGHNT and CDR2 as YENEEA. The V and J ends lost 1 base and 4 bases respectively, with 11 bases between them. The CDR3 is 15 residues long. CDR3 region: CASSLGAPGYNEQFF. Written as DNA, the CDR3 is TGTGCCAGCAGCTTAGGGGCCCCTGGTTACAATGAGCAGTTCTTC.

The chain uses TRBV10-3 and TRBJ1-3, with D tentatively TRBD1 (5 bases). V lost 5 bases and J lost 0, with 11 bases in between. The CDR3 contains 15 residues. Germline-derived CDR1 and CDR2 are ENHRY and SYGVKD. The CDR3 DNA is TGTGCCATCAGTCGGGACTCTTTCTCTGGAAACACCATATATTTT. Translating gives CAISRDSFSGNTIYF.

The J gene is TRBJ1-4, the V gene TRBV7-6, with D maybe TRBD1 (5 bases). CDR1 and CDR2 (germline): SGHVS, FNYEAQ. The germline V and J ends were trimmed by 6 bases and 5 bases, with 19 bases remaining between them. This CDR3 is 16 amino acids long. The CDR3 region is CASRRTGVEENEKLFF. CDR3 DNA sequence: TGTGCCAGCAGGCGGACGGGGGTTGAAGAGAATGAAAAACTGTTTTTT.